These 6 T cell receptor beta chains originate from one sample sequenced in a study of blood T cells in healthy people across ages. It was with a sample-barcoded 5' primer and a J-beta primer mix that a second PCR of roughly 7 to 12 cycles was run. TCRdb called the 5' RACE reads again in MiXCR, with one record for every CDR3 protein. The sample lists some 700,000 distinct CDR3 sequences; about 42% were seen once. The sample comprised blood. These TCRs come from a woman aged 55-75 years in good health.

As to this clonotype: A clone one base away is much larger, so this may be a read error. This chain uses TRBV29-1 with TRBJ2-7; 13 bases map to TRBD2. Germline CDR1 reads SQVTM; CDR2 reads ANQGSEA. J lost 7 bases, V lost 7 bases, and 13 bases had no gene match. This CDR3 spans 15 amino acids. This CDR3 is CSAQRTSGSYNEQYF. CDR3 DNA sequence: TGCAGCGCCCAACGGACTAGCGGGAGTTACAATGAGCAGTACTTC.

This clonotype was found many times. The chain is built from TRBV6-5 and TRBJ1-2; 9 bases are shared with TRBD1. Per germline, CDR1 MNHEY and CDR2 SVGAGI. This CDR3 is 13 amino acids long. V lost 5 bases to trimming and J lost 7 bases; unmatched junction nucleotides: 5. DNA of the CDR3: TGTGCCAGCAGTCAACAGGGGGCCGGTGGCTACACCTTC. Translation: CASSQQGAGGYTF.

The rearrangement links TRBV27 to TRBJ1-1; 10 bases are shared with TRBD1. Germline values: CDR1 MNHEY, CDR2 SMNVEV (reference sequence). Trimming at V came to 6 bases and at J to 2 bases, leaving 3 bases not matched to a gene. The CDR3 has 14 amino acids. Here the CDR3 reads CASRRDRGNTEAFF. CDR3 bases: TGTGCCAGCAGGAGGGACAGGGGTAACACTGAAGCTTTCTTT.

This clonotype was seen only a few times. V usage is TRBV29-1 and J usage is TRBJ1-1, with TRBD1 as a possible D gene (5 bases). CDR1 and CDR2 (germline): SQVTM, ANQGSEA. Deletions cut 7 bases from V and 1 base from J, with 13 bases between. The CDR3 consists of 13 residues. CDR3 bases: TGCAGCGGCTCCGGGACGCAGAACACTGAAGCTTTCTTT. Its protein is CSGSGTQNTEAFF.

This clonotype was recorded at least ten times. The chain is built from TRBV12-3 or TRBV12-4 and TRBJ1-4, with 8 bases fitting TRBD1. The CDR3 is 15 residues long. V lost 2 bases, J lost 2 bases, and 1 base stayed unmatched. CDR3 residues: CASSLRTGTNEKLFF. The CDR3 DNA is TGTGCCAGCAGTTTAAGGACAGGGACTAATGAAAAACTGTTTTTT.

This clonotype was detected a few times. The chain employs TRBV27 and TRBJ2-3; tentative D call: TRBD2 (5 bases). This CDR3 spans 14 amino acids. The V end was cut by 0 bases, the J end by 4 bases, with 8 bases between. Per the germline V gene, CDR1 is MNHEY and CDR2 is SMNVEV (reference sequence). CDR3 residues: CASSLSLSADTQYF. The CDR3, as DNA: TGTGCCAGCAGTTTATCGCTTAGCGCAGATACGCAGTATTTT.